The rows below give T cell receptor beta chains drawn from one sample of a study of T cells in Graves' hyperthyroidism and ophthalmopathy. TCRdb ran MiXCR on the multiplex PCR reads and lists one entry per CDR3 protein. The repertoire holds a few hundred thousand distinct CDR3 sequences, 15% to 20% seen once, with about a sixth in the top ten. Input material: blood. The receptors shown here come from a woman in her forties with Graves' ophthalmopathy. The CDR3 runs from the conserved cysteine through the conserved F or W. The order of the fields is J gene, clone size, V gene, D gene, CDR3 DNA, CDR3 protein. A D gene is named only where the DNA matches it firmly. Not all rows give a size; the values are once, few, many and, for expanded clones, a class.

TRBJ1-5 | many | TRBV5-1 | TRBD1 | TGCGCCAGCAGCTTTGACAGGGGGCAGCCCCAGCATTTT | CASSFDRGQPQHF
TRBJ2-5 | many | TRBV6-1 | TRBD2 | TGTGCCAGCAGCATTAGCGGGAGAAGTGGGACCCAGTACTTC | CASSISGRSGTQYF
TRBJ2-2 | many | TRBV28 | TRBD1 | TGTGCCAGCAGTTCCCAGGGGGTAAATACCGGGGAGCTGTTTTTT | CASSSQGVNTGELFF
TRBJ1-1 | many | TRBV19 | NA | TGTGCCAGTAGAAGTCGACAATGGGCTGAAGCTTTCTTT | CASRSRQWAEAFF
TRBJ2-6 | NA | TRBV10-2 | NA | TGCGCCAGCAGTGAGGACCCGGTCGGGGCCAACGTCCTGGCTTTC | CASSEDPVGANVLAF
TRBJ1-2 | many | TRBV12-3/TRBV12-4 | NA | TGTGCCAGCAGTTTTGGGGTCGCGGGCTACACCTTC | CASSFGVAGYTF
TRBJ2-7 | many | TRBV28 | NA | TGTGCCAGCAGTGGGGGGGAGGACAGTACCGCCTACGAGCAGTACTTC | CASSGGEDSTAYEQYF
TRBJ1-5 | once | TRBV12-3/TRBV12-4 | TRBD1 | TGTGCCAGCAGGGGTACGACAGGGGGGGGCGATCATCAGCCCCAGCATTTT | CASRGTTGGGDHQPQHF
TRBJ2-7 | many | TRBV6-1 | TRBD1 | TGTGCCAGCATCGGACAGGAATACGAGCAGTACTTC | CASIGQEYEQYF
TRBJ2-7 | many | TRBV19 | TRBD1 | TGTGCCAGTAGTCCCCCCAGGGGACAGGGCGGACCCTACGAGCAGTACTTC | CASSPPRGQGGPYEQYF
TRBJ2-7 | many | TRBV5-1 | TRBD1 | TGCGCCAGCAGCGAGTGGGACAGGAGCTCCTACGAGCAGTACTTC | CASSEWDRSSYEQYF
TRBJ1-2 | many | TRBV6-5 | NA | TGTGCCAGCAGTTACGTATCAGAACAGACGTTCTATGGCTACACCTTC | CASSYVSEQTFYGYTF
TRBJ2-7 | many | TRBV20-1 | TRBD2 | TGCAGTGTTAAGACTAGCGGGAGGGTCTACGAGCAGTACTTC | CSVKTSGRVYEQYF
TRBJ1-1 | many | TRBV2 | NA | TGTGCCAGCAGTGAAGCCGGGAGGGGTTCTGAAGCTTTCTTT | CASSEAGRGSEAFF
TRBJ2-2 | many | TRBV6-2/TRBV6-3 | TRBD2 | TGTGCCAGCAGTAGCGGGGGGTTTGCGAACACCGGGGAGCTGTTTTTT | CASSSGGFANTGELFF
TRBJ1-5 | many | TRBV7-2 | NA | TGTGCCAGCAGCTTACGGGCTAGGCACAATAGCAATCAGCCCCAGCATTTT | CASSLRARHNSNQPQHF
TRBJ1-5 | many | TRBV19 | NA | TGTGCCAGTAGTATAGATAACGTCGGGAAAAGCAATCAGCCCCAGCATTTT | CASSIDNVGKSNQPQHF
TRBJ2-2 | many | TRBV20-1 | TRBD2 | TGCAGTGCTAGAGAAGTTGTTCGGCGGGAGGCCACCGGGGAGCTGTTTTTT | CSAREVVRREATGELFF
TRBJ2-2 | many | TRBV28 | NA | TGTGCCAGCAGTCCGGGACGCATCACCGGGGAGCTGTTTTTT | CASSPGRITGELFF
TRBJ1-5 | many | TRBV2 | NA | TGTGCCAGCAAGGGGACGGCCACTAGCAATCAGCCCCAGCATTTT | CASKGTATSNQPQHF
TRBJ2-7 | few | TRBV7-3 | TRBD1 | TGTGCCAGCAGCATCACCGGGACAGGCTACGAGCAGTACTTC | CASSITGTGYEQYF
TRBJ2-2 | many | TRBV6-1 | TRBD1 | TGTGCCAGCAGTAAAGGACAGGGGAACACCGGGGAGCTGTTTTTT | CASSKGQGNTGELFF
TRBJ2-5 | NA | TRBV24-1 | NA | TGTGCCACCAGTGGTTTGGGGGCCGGAGAGACCCAGTACTTC | CATSGLGAGETQYF
TRBJ2-7 | NA | TRBV24-1 | TRBD2 | TGTGCCACCAGGGACATCGGGACAGGGACTAGCGGGGGACCCTACGAGCAGTACTTC | CATRDIGTGTSGGPYEQYF
TRBJ1-1 | many | TRBV20-1 | TRBD1 | TGCAGTGCCGAGGACAGGGTGGCTTTCTTT | CSAEDRVAFF
TRBJ1-5 | many | TRBV7-2 | NA | TGTGCCAGCAGCCGTCTGGACAAGCAGCCCCAGCATTTT | CASSRLDKQPQHF
TRBJ2-5 | many | TRBV25-1 | NA | TGTGCCAGCAGTGAATTTGGCGGGATTCAAGAGACCCAGTACTTC | CASSEFGGIQETQYF
TRBJ2-2 | NA | TRBV12-3/TRBV12-4 | NA | TGTGCCAGTAGGGTGGAATCGGACACCGGGGAGCTGTTTTTT | CASRVESDTGELFF
TRBJ1-1 | many | TRBV2 | NA | TGTGCCAGAACCCCATTTCTAGAATCCATGAACACTGAAGCTTTCTTT | CARTPFLESMNTEAFF
TRBJ1-5 | NA | TRBV28 | NA | TGTGCCAGCAGTTGGGGGCCAGGGAATCAGCCCCAGCATTTT | CASSWGPGNQPQHF
TRBJ2-2 | many | TRBV6-2/TRBV6-3 | NA | TGTGCCAGCTCTAGGACATTGAGAGACACCGGGGAGCTGTTTTTT | CASSRTLRDTGELFF
TRBJ1-3 | few | TRBV7-2 | NA | TGTGCCAGCAGCTCCGGGGGAAACACCATATATTTT | CASSSGGNTIYF
TRBJ2-7 | many | TRBV28 | TRBD1 | TGTGCCAGCAGTCTGACAGGGGCGAGAAGCGGCTTCTACGAGCAGTACTTC | CASSLTGARSGFYEQYF
TRBJ1-5 | many | TRBV28 | NA | TGTGCCAGCAGTTTAAGCAGGGGCGGCCAGCCCCAGCATTTT | CASSLSRGGQPQHF
TRBJ1-1 | many | TRBV28 | TRBD1 | TGTGCCAGCCTCGACTCGACAGGGCGAGTCACTGAAGCTTTCTTT | CASLDSTGRVTEAFF
TRBJ2-5 | few | TRBV2 | NA | TGTGCCAGCAGGGCCATGAGGGCGGAGACCCAGTACTTC | CASRAMRAETQYF
TRBJ2-7 | NA | TRBV11-1 | NA | TGTGCCAGCAGCTTAGTCGGACAGATTAAAAATTCCTACGAGCAGTACTTC | CASSLVGQIKNSYEQYF
TRBJ2-7 | many | TRBV27 | NA | TGTGCCAGCAGTCCCAGGATGGGGGGGACAAACTCCTACGAGCAGTACTTC | CASSPRMGGTNSYEQYF
TRBJ1-1 | NA | TRBV3-1 | NA | TGTGCCAGCAGCCCACGGGACCATAAGAGGACTGAAGCTTTCTTT | CASSPRDHKRTEAFF
TRBJ2-6 | many | TRBV7-2 | TRBD2 | TGTGCCAGCAGCTTGCGACTAGCGGGAGCGGCCGGGGCCAACGTCCTGACTTTC | CASSLRLAGAAGANVLTF